Listed here are 12 T cell receptor beta chains from one sample, sequenced in a study of B cell selection in AIRE deficiency. The sorted conventional CD4 T cells were gated as CD4+CD127+. Produced via immunoSEQ multiplex PCR; TCRdb's table is partial and in-frame only. The data show fewer than 30,000 clones, with roughly 96% seen just once and 0.2% to 0.25% held by the top ten. Sequencing used CD4+CD127+ conventional T cells sorted from PBMCs. All receptors derive from a human donor in good health.

The genes are TRBV5-1 and TRBJ1-1; maybe TRBD1 (5 bases). The germline gives CDR1 SGHRS, CDR2 YFSETQ. The CDR3 is made up of 16 amino acids. V was pared by 4 bases and J by 0 bases, with 16 bases between. The CDR3: CASSADPGTVNTEAFF. DNA for the CDR3: TGCGCCAGCAGCGCTGATCCCGGGACGGTGAACACTGAAGCTTTCTTT.

J is TRBJ2-1 and V is TRBV20-1; D uncertain. From germline, CDR1 is DFQATT and CDR2 SNEGSKA (reference sequence). V gave up 3 bases and J gave up 4 bases, with 4 bases separating them. The CDR3 loop spans 11 amino acids. In DNA form, the CDR3 reads TGCAGTGCTAGGGGTTACAATGAGCAGTTCTTC. This translates into CSARGYNEQFF.

The count of this clone is one. V and J are TRBV6-6 and TRBJ2-2, with D perhaps matching TRBD1 (6 bases). From germline, CDR1 is MNHNY and CDR2 SVGAGI (reference sequence). V lost 4 bases, J lost 4 bases, and 13 bases lay in between. This CDR3 spans 15 amino acids. CDR3 sequence: CASSLPGTTTGELFF. CDR3 DNA: TGTGCCAGCAGTTTGCCCGGGACAACCACCGGGGAGCTGTTTTTT.

V gene TRBV11-2 combines with J gene TRBJ2-7; D might be TRBD2 (6 bases). The CDR3 spans 15 residues. In germline, CDR1 is SGHAT, CDR2 FQNNGV. V lost 4 bases to trimming and J lost 5 bases, with 18 bases between them. CDR3 sequence (DNA): TGTGCCAGCAGCTCCCTAGCGCCCCGAGCCCACGAGCAGTACTTC. Its protein is CASSSLAPRAHEQYF.

The V and J genes are TRBV10-2 and TRBJ1-1; weak D call: TRBD1 (6 bases). Germline assignment: CDR1 WSHSY and CDR2 SAAADI. The CDR3 extends over 18 amino acids. The V gene lost 11 bases and the J gene lost 6 bases, with 34 bases spanning the gap. CDR3 protein: CAARDTRGSNDGRAEAFF. The CDR3 bases are TGCGCCGCCAGGGACACACGCGGTAGTAATGATGGGAGGGCTGAAGCTTTCTTT.

The CDR3 DNA follows: TGTGCCAGCACCCCCGGCGGGGCCGCGAACACCGGGGAGCTGTTTTTT. It codes for CASTPGGAANTGELFF. The chain uses TRBV28 and TRBJ2-2; D perhaps matches TRBD2 (6 bases). Germline CDR1 MDHEN, CDR2 SYDVKM. The V end was cut by 7 bases, the J end by 0 bases, with 15 bases between. The CDR3 contains 16 residues.

This clone was seen only once. The chain has TRBV7-9 and TRBJ1-1; tentative D call: TRBD1 (5 bases). The V and J ends lost 3 bases and 7 bases respectively, with 9 bases between them. The CDR3 loop spans 12 amino acids. CDR1 and CDR2 (germline): SEHNR, FQNEAQ (reference sequence). CDR3 loop: CASSFPQGEAFF. In DNA, the CDR3 is TGTGCCAGCAGCTTCCCCCAGGGTGAAGCTTTCTTT.

The chain recombines TRBV5-1 with TRBJ1-2; D may be TRBD1 (5 bases). Germline CDR1 SGHRS, CDR2 YFSETQ. V lost 0 bases, J lost 4 bases, and 10 bases lay in between. CDR3 length: 14 amino acids. CDR3 DNA: TGCGCCAGCAGCTTGGCGGACATGGGCTATGGCTACACCTTC. The encoded protein is CASSLADMGYGYTF.

This clone has a single count. The chain couples TRBV5-3 to TRBJ2-7, with 15 bases lining up with TRBD2. TRBV5-3 is classed as an ORF, of uncertain function. The CDR3 has 16 residues. Trimming at V came to 3 bases and at J to 4 bases, leaving 5 bases not matched to a gene. CDR3 DNA: TGTGCCAGAAGCTGGGGACTAGCGGGAGGTTCTTACGAGCAGTACTTC. Amino acid sequence: CARSWGLAGGSYEQYF.

This clone was counted once. J is TRBJ2-1 and V is TRBV4-2; no firm D call. The CDR3 is made up of 14 amino acids. Trimming cost V 2 bases and J 1 base, with 6 bases left between them. Germline loops: CDR1 LGHNA, CDR2 YNFKEQ. The CDR3 reads CASSQPRSYNEQFF. CDR3 nucleotides: TGTGCCAGCAGCCAACCACGTTCCTACAATGAGCAGTTCTTC.

The chain uses TRBV4-1 and TRBJ2-1; 11 bases are shared with TRBD2. Germline trimming cut 2 bases from V and 5 bases from J; bases unmatched to any gene: 8. This CDR3 region has 17 residues. CDR1 and CDR2 from the germline V gene are MGHRA and YSYEKL. The CDR3 loop is CASSQPVLAGGNNEQFF. CDR3 coding DNA: TGCGCCAGCAGCCAACCAGTCCTAGCGGGGGGCAACAATGAGCAGTTCTTC.

The rearrangement links TRBV7-2 to TRBJ2-1, with a tentative D call TRBD1 (5 bases). The CDR3 length is 16 residues. Trimming removed 5 bases at V and 6 bases at J, with 20 bases between. CDR1 SGHTA and CDR2 FQGNSA come from the germline V gene. The chain's CDR3 is CASSGQVRVGLNEQFF. CDR3 DNA: TGTGCCAGCAGCGGCCAGGTCAGGGTAGGGCTCAATGAGCAGTTCTTC.